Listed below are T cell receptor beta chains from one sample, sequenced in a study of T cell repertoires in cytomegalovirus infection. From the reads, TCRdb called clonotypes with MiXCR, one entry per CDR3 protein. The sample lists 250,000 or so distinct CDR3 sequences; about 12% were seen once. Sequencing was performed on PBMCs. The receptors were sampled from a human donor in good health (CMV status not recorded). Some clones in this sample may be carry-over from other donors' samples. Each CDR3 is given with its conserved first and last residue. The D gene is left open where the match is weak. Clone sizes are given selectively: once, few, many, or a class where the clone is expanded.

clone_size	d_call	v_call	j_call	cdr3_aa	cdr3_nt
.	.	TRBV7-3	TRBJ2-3	CASSRLGGQGATDTQYF	TGTGCCAGCAGCCGATTGGGGGGGCAGGGGGCTACAGATACGCAGTATTTT
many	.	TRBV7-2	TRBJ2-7	CASSLSGRKAYEQYF	TGTGCCAGCAGCTTATCAGGCAGGAAGGCCTACGAGCAGTACTTC
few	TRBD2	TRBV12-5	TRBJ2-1	CASGLVRRLADRGSYNEQFF	TGTGCTAGTGGTTTGGTAAGAAGACTAGCGGACCGTGGTTCCTACAATGAGCAGTTCTTC
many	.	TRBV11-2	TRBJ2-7	CASSPRDGAWNYEQYF	TGTGCCAGCAGCCCAAGGGACGGAGCGTGGAACTACGAGCAGTACTTC
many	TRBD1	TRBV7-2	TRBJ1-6	CASSLQGRGIGSPLHF	TGTGCCAGCAGCTTACAGGGCAGGGGGATAGGATCACCCCTCCACTTT
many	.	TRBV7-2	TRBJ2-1	CASSPAGGAVHEQFF	TGTGCCAGCAGCCCCGCCGGGGGAGCGGTGCATGAGCAGTTCTTC
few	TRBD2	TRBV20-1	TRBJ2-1	CSAEPSGGGYNEQFF	TGCAGTGCTGAGCCTAGCGGGGGTGGATACAATGAGCAGTTCTTC
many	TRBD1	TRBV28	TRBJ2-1	CASSSIRDRVDEQFF	TGTGCCAGCAGTTCAATCCGGGACAGGGTTGATGAGCAGTTCTTC
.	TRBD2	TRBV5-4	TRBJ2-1	CASSRIYSGRTHNEQFF	TGTGCCAGCAGCCGAATTTATAGCGGGAGGACGCACAATGAGCAGTTCTTC
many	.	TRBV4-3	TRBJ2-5	CASSPSTGETQYF	TGCGCCAGCAGCCCCTCGACTGGGGAGACCCAGTACTTC
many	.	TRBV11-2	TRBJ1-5	CASSLEASNQPQHF	TGTGCCAGCAGCCTCGAGGCTAGCAATCAGCCCCAGCATTTT
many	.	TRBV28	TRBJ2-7	CASSLSGGLGTLLNEQYF	TGTGCCAGCAGTTTATCGGGCGGACTGGGGACCCTTCTGAACGAGCAGTACTTC
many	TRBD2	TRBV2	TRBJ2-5	CASSDRLAGVRETQYF	TGTGCCAGCAGCGACCGACTAGCGGGGGTTCGGGAGACCCAGTACTTC
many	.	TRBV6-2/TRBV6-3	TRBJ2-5	CASGGVETQYF	TGTGCCAGCGGTGGAGTAGAGACCCAGTACTTC
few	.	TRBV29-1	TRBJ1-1	CSVGNREAFF	TGCAGCGTTGGGAACAGGGAAGCTTTCTTT
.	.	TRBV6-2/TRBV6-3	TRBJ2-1	CASSYFSGTAGSRQFF	TGTGCCAGCAGTTACTTTTCCGGGACGGCTGGATCTCGGCAGTTCTTC
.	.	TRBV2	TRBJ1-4	CASSPLQGHNEKLFF	TGTGCCAGCAGCCCTCTTCAGGGGCATAATGAAAAACTGTTTTTT
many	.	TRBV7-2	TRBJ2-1	CASSLEVALPRGEQFF	TGTGCCAGCAGCTTAGAGGTCGCCCTACCCCGGGGTGAGCAGTTCTTC
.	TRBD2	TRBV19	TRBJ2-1	CASSPRESSYNEQFF	TGTGCCAGTTCGCCGCGGGAGAGCTCCTACAATGAGCAGTTCTTC
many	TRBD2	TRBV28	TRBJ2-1	CASSLILGVSGGPRQFF	TGTGCCAGCAGTTTGATACTCGGGGTTAGCGGGGGGCCGCGGCAGTTCTTC
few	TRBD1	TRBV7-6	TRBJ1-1	CASRQTGLEAFF	TGTGCCAGCAGGCAGACAGGGCTTGAAGCTTTCTTT
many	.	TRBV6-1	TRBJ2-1	CASSERKNNEQFF	TGTGCCAGCAGTGAACGTAAGAACAATGAGCAGTTCTTC
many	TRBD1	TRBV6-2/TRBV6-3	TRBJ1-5	CASSGTGVYQPQHF	TGTGCCAGTTCCGGGACAGGGGTATATCAGCCCCAGCATTTT
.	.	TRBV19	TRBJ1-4	CASSMGGSRANEKLFF	TGTGCCAGTAGTATGGGCGGGTCGAGGGCTAATGAAAAACTGTTTTTT
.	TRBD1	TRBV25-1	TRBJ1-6	CASRNSGGNSPLHF	TGTGCCAGCAGAAATTCAGGGGGCAATTCACCCCTCCACTTT
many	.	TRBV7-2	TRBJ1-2	CASSFLTDAGLYGYTF	TGTGCCAGCAGCTTTTTAACGGACGCTGGACTCTATGGCTACACCTTC
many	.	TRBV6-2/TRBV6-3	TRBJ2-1	CASSNKFGTLQGWDNEQFF	TGTGCCAGCAGTAACAAGTTTGGGACCTTACAGGGATGGGACAATGAGCAGTTCTTC
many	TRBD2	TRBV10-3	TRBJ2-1	CAISEPSGGSYNEQFF	TGTGCCATCAGTGAGCCTAGCGGGGGATCCTACAATGAGCAGTTCTTC
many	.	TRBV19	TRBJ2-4	CASTIADGIAKNIQYF	TGTGCCAGTACCATTGCGGACGGAATAGCCAAAAACATTCAGTACTTC
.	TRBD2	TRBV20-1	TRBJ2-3	CSAGGGGGFTDTQYF	TGCAGTGCTGGGGGCGGGGGGGGTTTCACAGATACGCAGTATTTT
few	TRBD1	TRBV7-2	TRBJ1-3	CASSFRTGGNTIYF	TGTGCCAGCAGCTTCCGGACAGGGGGAAACACCATATATTTT
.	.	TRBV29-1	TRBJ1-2	CSVPLAGDGRGYTF	TGCAGCGTTCCCCTCGCAGGGGATGGTAGGGGCTACACCTTC
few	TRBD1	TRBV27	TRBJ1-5	CASRPGQIPNQPQHF	TGTGCCAGCAGACCGGGACAGATACCCAATCAGCCCCAGCATTTT
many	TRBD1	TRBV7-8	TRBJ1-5	CASSLVGGGGGSQPQHF	TGTGCCAGCAGCTTAGTGGGGGGAGGGGGCGGGAGTCAGCCCCAGCATTTT
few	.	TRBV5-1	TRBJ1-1	CASSYGGQAEAFF	TGCGCCAGCAGCTACGGGGGGCAGGCTGAAGCTTTCTTT
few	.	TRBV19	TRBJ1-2	CASRDLGGYTF	TGTGCCAGTAGAGATCTCGGTGGCTACACCTTC
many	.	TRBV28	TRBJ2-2	CASSLPPATANTGELFF	TGTGCCAGCAGTTTACCGCCGGCGACAGCGAACACCGGGGAGCTGTTTTTT
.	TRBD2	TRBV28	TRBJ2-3	CASSLLAGGLVDTQYF	TGTGCCAGCAGTTTACTAGCGGGAGGGTTGGTGGATACGCAGTATTTT
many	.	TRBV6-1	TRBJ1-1	CASSDGGRPEAFF	TGTGCCAGCAGTGACGGAGGGAGGCCTGAAGCTTTCTTT
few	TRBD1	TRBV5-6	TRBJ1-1	CASSSRDRGRHTEAFF	TGTGCCAGCAGCTCCCGGGACAGGGGAAGGCACACTGAAGCTTTCTTT
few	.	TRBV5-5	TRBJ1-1	CASSFVPMNTEAFF	TGTGCCAGCAGCTTCGTCCCAATGAACACTGAAGCTTTCTTT
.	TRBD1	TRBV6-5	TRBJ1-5	CATRDRGKDQPQHF	TGTGCCACCCGGGACAGGGGGAAGGATCAGCCCCAGCATTTT
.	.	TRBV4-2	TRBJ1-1	CASSQESGDITEAFF	TGTGCCAGCAGCCAAGAGTCAGGGGATATCACTGAAGCTTTCTTT
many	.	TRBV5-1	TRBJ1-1	CASSLAVQGSTEAFF	TGCGCCAGCAGCTTGGCCGTACAGGGAAGCACTGAAGCTTTCTTT
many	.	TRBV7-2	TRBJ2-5	CASSLAVWETQYF	TGTGCCAGCAGCTTAGCGGTATGGGAGACCCAGTACTTC
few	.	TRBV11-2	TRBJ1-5	CASSLMGGGDQPQHF	TGTGCCAGCAGCTTAATGGGTGGGGGGGATCAGCCCCAGCATTTT
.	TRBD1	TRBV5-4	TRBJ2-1	CASSPRDRGGPHEQFF	TGTGCCAGCAGCCCCCGGGACAGGGGGGGACCCCATGAGCAGTTCTTC
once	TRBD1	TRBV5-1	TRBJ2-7	CASSLEGLRGNEQYF	TGCGCCAGCAGCTTGGAAGGTCTCAGGGGGAACGAGCAGTACTTC
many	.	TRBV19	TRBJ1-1	CASSTSGATEAFF	TGTGCCAGTAGTACTTCAGGGGCCACTGAAGCTTTCTTT
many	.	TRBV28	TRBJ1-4	CASHLGGANEKLFF	TGTGCCAGCCATCTAGGGGGGGCTAATGAAAAACTGTTTTTT
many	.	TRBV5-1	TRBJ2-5	CASRERGAETQYF	TGCGCCAGCAGAGAACGGGGGGCGGAGACCCAGTACTTC